The clone carrying this T cell receptor beta chain has a count of ten or more. Its antigen is unidentified. The record originates from a study of T cells in Graves' hyperthyroidism and ophthalmopathy. Study-level findings and limits: A model built on 13 V-J features separated ophthalmopathy from stable hyperthyroidism. Within blood appeared most thyroid clonotypes that had expanded above 0.001.

What was amplified from RNA transcripts were TCR beta CDR3 regions. The HTBI set primed first-round TCR CDR3 RT-PCR. In TCRdb, the multiplex PCR reads were re-called with MiXCR into one record per CDR3 protein. The sample lists roughly 250,000 distinct CDR3 sequences, 20% to 25% seen once, with 64% in the top ten. This receptor was identified in a man aged 25 to 45 with Graves' ophthalmopathy. Source material: blood.

DNA for the CDR3: TGTGCCTGGATACTCGGAGGAGGCTACACCTTC. Residues: CAWILGGGYTF. The chain employs TRBV30 and TRBJ1-2; no clear D gene. From germline, CDR1 is GTSNPN and CDR2 SVGIG (reference sequence). V was shortened by 4 bases and J by 8 bases, with 11 bases between the two germline ends. This CDR3 has 11 amino acids. The variable domain in full, completed from reference TRBV30 and TRBJ1-2, reads SQTIHQWPATLVQPVGSPLSLECTVEGTSNPNLYWYRQAAGRGLQLLFYSVGIGQISSEVPQNLSASRPQDRQFILSSKKLLLSDSGFYLCAWILGGGYTFGSGTRLTVV.